This TCR beta chain is from a study of tissue T cells after allogeneic stem cell transplantation (dated by TCRdb to the early 2020s). Looking at the study overall: The study profiled TCR beta repertoires in many tissues obtained from research autopsies of patients with and without GVHD, and also in mouse models of GVHD. The human arm was a prospective observational study without blinding or randomization.

On the study overall, not on this receptor specifically: The study did not determine which tissue TCRs were alloreactive or antigen-specific, and some clones might have been persisting host cells. Within patients, how anatomically similar the tissues were was a key factor in shaping TCR repertoire composition, regardless of disease or transplant status. Only a few T cell clones appeared in more than one patient, yet motif-based clustering showed tissue-specific repertoire signatures that were shared between patients. Sampling depth was acknowledged as a limitation, and the patient cohort was both small and clinically heterogeneous. In both patients and mice, T cells from blood and spleen covered only a limited part of the TCR repertoire found in tissues.

The library was made by the immunoSEQ multiplex PCR assay. Adaptive Biotechnologies performed the TCRbeta CDR3 sequencing at survey depth and reported CDR3 sequences, V/J genes, productive frequency and template counts. Amplification of TCR beta CDR3 regions was performed from genomic DNA rather than from RNA. The published analysis was carried out like this. Jensen-Shannon divergence served to quantify pairwise repertoire overlap between tissues, with 0 meaning identical and 1 meaning complete divergence. Based on pairwise JSD values, tissues were grouped by single-linkage agglomerative hierarchical clustering, and the results were shown as dendrograms. GLIPH2 was applied to all patient samples using simulation_depth 1000, kmer_min_depth 3, and cdr3_length_cutoff 8, and only groups with more than two unique CDR3s were retained. A standardized tissue-overlap score was calculated by extrapolating Jaccard GLIPH-group overlap across patients to a standard repertoire size of 1000 clones. Linear mixed-effect models, with tissue as a fixed effect and individual as a random effect, were used to test how diversity related to clinical or experimental variables. TCRdb re-hosts the immuneACCESS table, in-frame sequences only. Its copies lack some clones; in the studies checked, an unresolved V gene accounts for under half of them, and the cause for the rest is not known. That table gives V, J and clone size, and the DNA gave D and trimming. The sample records roughly 6,400 clones, about half of which are singletons. Of the sample, less than 8.5% is held by the ten largest clones.

What the time point label conveys for this sample: mouse harvest day 7 after allogeneic transplant. Mouse grafts combined 10^7 T-cell-depleted bone marrow cells with 10^6 splenic CD5+ T cells, given via tail vein injection. To model GVHD in mice, a major MHC-mismatch B6 (H2b) into BALB/c (H2d) model was used, and tissues were profiled at day 7 or 14. Mouse tissues and retro-orbital blood were harvested on day 7 or 14 post-transplant using separate sterile tools per animal; livers were flushed beforehand. Before genomic DNA was isolated with the DNeasy Blood & Tissue Kit, mouse tissues were minced with razor blades in buffered saline. This clone has a handful of counts. Its recognized antigen is unknown. Because this receptor comes from a mouse, its gene names and germline sequences follow the mouse reference. The read finishes 1 residue shy of the CDR3 end, and the germline J gene is used to complete it.

V has 3 bases trimmed and J has 6 bases trimmed; junction bases matching no gene number 5. Including the terminal cysteine and phenylalanine, the CDR3 comprises 15 residues. The DNA shown is the part of the CDR3 that was read: 42 bases, in frame from base 1. According to the germline V gene, CDR1 reads SGHND and CDR2 reads FRSKSL. The sequence was collected from a female BALB/c mouse given C57BL/6 T cells with graft-versus-host disease after an allogeneic hematopoietic cell transplant. The material sequenced was gut tissue. This receptor chain uses TRBV15 and TRBJ2-2, and 9 junction bases match TRBD2. Partial CDR3 DNA: TGTGCCAGCAGTTTCTGGGGGGGGCGCTCCGGGCAGCTCTAC. Its coded protein is CASSFWGGRSGQLY. The whole CDR3 is CASSFWGGRSGQLYF.